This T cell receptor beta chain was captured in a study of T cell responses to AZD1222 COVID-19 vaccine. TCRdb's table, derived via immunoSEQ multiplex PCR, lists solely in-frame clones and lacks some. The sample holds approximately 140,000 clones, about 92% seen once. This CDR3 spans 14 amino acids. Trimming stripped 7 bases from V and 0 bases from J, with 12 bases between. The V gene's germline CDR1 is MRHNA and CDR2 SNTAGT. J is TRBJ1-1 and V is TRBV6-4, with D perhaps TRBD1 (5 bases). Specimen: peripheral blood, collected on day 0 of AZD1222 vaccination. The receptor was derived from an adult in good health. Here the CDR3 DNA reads TGTGCCAGCAAAACGGAGGGGATGAACACTGAAGCTTTCTTT. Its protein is CASKTEGMNTEAFF.